This T cell receptor beta chain was profiled in a study of Ad26.COV2.S vaccination and SARS-CoV-2 variants. About the study: Dosing was one shot or two shots 56 days apart.

With V trimmed by 5 bases and J by 3 bases, 4 bases remained unmatched. Germline loops: CDR1 LNHDA, CDR2 SQIVND (reference sequence). CDR3 length: 13 amino acids. Study-level results: Reports say spike-specific CD8+ and CD4+ T cell responses covered substantial breadth after vaccination.

The treatment was: roughly 19 received Ad26.COV2.S at low or high dose, single or two shots; several received placebo; per-sample allocation not given. Specimen acquisition occurred on day 63 following the initial vaccine or placebo injection. Aged 18-55 years, donor was enrolled in Boston in 2020. For this clone: The antigen remains unidentified.

TCRdb's copy holds only in-frame clones and misses some; the assay was immunoSEQ multiplex PCR. The table has 430,000 or so clones, more than 80% seen once. The V gene is TRBV19, the J gene TRBJ2-7; TRBD1 aligns across 7 bases. This specimen consisted of peripheral blood, obtained in a trial of Ad26.COV2.S vaccine versus placebo. The TCR was taken from a person aged 18 to 59 who received the Ad26.COV2.S COVID-19 vaccine or a placebo. DNA for the CDR3: TGTGCCAGTAGTGCCGGGACAGACTACGAGCAGTACTTC. Protein: CASSAGTDYEQYF.